A single sample gave rise to the 6 T cell receptor beta chains below, sequenced in a study of blood T cell repertoires in COVID-19. Measured with immunoSEQ multiplex PCR; TCRdb has only the in-frame clones, and not every one. Of approximately 70,000 clones listed, approximately 84% were seen once; the top ten hold approximately 11%. Sequenced sample: peripheral blood. The receptor set was obtained from a man between 65 and 85 years old with active or convalescent COVID-19.

The chain carries TRBV11-2 and TRBJ1-1; 7 nucleotides line up with TRBD1. V gave up 6 bases and J gave up 2 bases; unmatched junction bases: 6. This CDR3 has 14 residues. Germline V lookup: CDR1 SGHAT, CDR2 FQNNGV. CDR3 region: CASRPDRVNTEAFF. CDR3 nucleotide sequence: TGTGCCAGCAGACCCGACAGGGTTAACACTGAAGCTTTCTTT.

The rearrangement joins TRBV5-1 to TRBJ2-5, with 10 bases matching TRBD1. Germline V CDR1 and CDR2: SGHRS, YFSETQ. The V gene end was trimmed by 5 bases and the J gene end by 6 bases; junction bases not matched to a gene: 13. The CDR3 is 16 amino acids. The CDR3 loop is CASRPHGQGELQTQYF. CDR3 in DNA: TGCGCCAGCAGACCTCATGGACAGGGGGAATTGCAGACCCAGTACTTC.

In its sample, this clone was seen once. The rearrangement uses TRBV11-3 and TRBJ2-1, with 9 bases fitting TRBD2. Per the germline V gene, CDR1 is SGHNT and CDR2 is YENEEA. After removal of 5 bases from V and 2 bases from J, the junction contained 7 bases not matched to a gene. This CDR3 comprises 16 residues. Here the CDR3 reads CASSQGASGAYNEQFF. In DNA, the CDR3 is TGTGCCAGCAGCCAAGGGGCTAGCGGGGCCTACAATGAGCAGTTCTTC.

The chain combines TRBV5-1 with TRBJ1-4; possible D gene TRBD1, 5 bases. CDR1 and CDR2 from the germline V gene are SGHRS and YFSETQ. Trimming took off 0 bases at V and 0 bases at J, with 9 bases between the two ends. The CDR3 runs 16 residues. CDR3 protein: CASSLGGTPTNEKLFF. As DNA, the CDR3 is TGCGCCAGCAGCTTGGGCGGGACCCCAACTAATGAAAAACTGTTTTTT. The complete variable domain, with remaining parts taken from reference TRBV5-1 and TRBJ1-4, reads KAGVTQTPRYLIKTRGQQVTLSCSPISGHRSVSWYQQTPGQGLQFLFEYFSETQRNKGNFPGRFSGRQFSNSRSEMNVSTLELGDSALYLCASSLGGTPTNEKLFFGSGTQLSVL.

The CDR3 is CASSQFDRGAGELFF. The DNA of the CDR3 is TGCGCCAGCAGCCAATTCGACAGGGGTGCCGGGGAGCTGTTTTTT. J is TRBJ2-2 and V is TRBV5-1; 8 bases match TRBD1. Germline V gives CDR1 SGHRS, CDR2 YFSETQ. This CDR3 is built from 15 residues. With V trimmed by 4 bases and J by 6 bases, 8 bases remained unmatched.

This chain links TRBV7-9 with TRBJ2-7; D gene uncertain. CDR3 length: 15 residues. V gave up 5 bases and J gave up 2 bases, with 16 bases separating them. Germline assignment: CDR1 SEHNR and CDR2 FQNEAQ (reference sequence). Written as DNA, the CDR3 is TGTGCCAGCAGCCAAAACTTCGAGCCTGCCTACGAGCAGTACTTC. Protein: CASSQNFEPAYEQYF. Drawing the rest from reference TRBV7-9 and TRBJ2-7, the complete variable domain is DTGVSQNPRHKITKRGQNVTFRCDPISEHNRLYWYRQTLGQGPEFLTYFQNEAQLEKSRLLSDRFSAERPKGSFSTLEIQRTEQGDSAMYLCASSQNFEPAYEQYFGPGTRLTVT.